This T cell receptor beta chain was captured in a study of blood T cell repertoires in COVID-19. Across the study: Samples representing acute and convalescent COVID-19 were sourced from the United States, Italy and Spain.

In the study's own analysis: By means of reference gene primer amplification, nucleated cell counts were estimated. TCRdb's table, derived via immunoSEQ multiplex PCR, lists solely in-frame clones and lacks some. From that table come the V and J calls and clone size; the DNA was used to work out D and trimming. The sample lists 20,000 to 30,000 clones; about 92% were seen once. V shed 0 bases and J 3 bases; nucleotides not matched to a gene: 6. CDR3 length: 16 amino acids. Per the germline V gene, CDR1 is MNHEY and CDR2 is SVGAGI. This clone has just a few counts. The chain has TRBV6-5 and TRBJ2-7; 9 positions agree with TRBD1. Sequencing used peripheral blood. The receptor's source is a man aged 65 to 85 with active COVID-19. CDR3 DNA: TGTGCCAGCAGTTACTCCTCCGGGACAGGGCACTACGAGCAGTACTTC. Amino acid sequence: CASSYSSGTGHYEQYF.